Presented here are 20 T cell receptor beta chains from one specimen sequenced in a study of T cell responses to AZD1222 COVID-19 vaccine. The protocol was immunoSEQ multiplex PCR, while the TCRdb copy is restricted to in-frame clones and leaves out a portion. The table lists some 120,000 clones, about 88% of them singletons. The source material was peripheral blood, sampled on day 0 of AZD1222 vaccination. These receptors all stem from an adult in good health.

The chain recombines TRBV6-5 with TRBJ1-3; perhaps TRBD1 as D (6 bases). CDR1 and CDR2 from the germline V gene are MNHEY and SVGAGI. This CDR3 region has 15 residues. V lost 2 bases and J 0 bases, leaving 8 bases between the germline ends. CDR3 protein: CASSYQGSSGNTIYF. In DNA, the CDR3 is TGTGCCAGCAGTTACCAGGGGAGCTCTGGAAACACCATATATTTT.

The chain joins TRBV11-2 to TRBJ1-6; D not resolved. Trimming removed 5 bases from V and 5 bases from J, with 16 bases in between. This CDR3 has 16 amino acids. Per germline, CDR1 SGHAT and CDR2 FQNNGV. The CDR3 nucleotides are TGTGCCAGCAGCCGCACGGCGGAGAGTAATAATTCACCCCTCCACTTT. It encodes CASSRTAESNNSPLHF.

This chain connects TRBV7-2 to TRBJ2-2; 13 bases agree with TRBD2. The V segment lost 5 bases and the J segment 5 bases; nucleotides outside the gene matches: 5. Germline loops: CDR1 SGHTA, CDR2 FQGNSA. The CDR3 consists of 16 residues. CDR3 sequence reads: CASSTRTSGRTGELFF. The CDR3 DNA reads TGTGCCAGCAGCACCCGGACTAGCGGGAGAACCGGGGAGCTGTTTTTT.

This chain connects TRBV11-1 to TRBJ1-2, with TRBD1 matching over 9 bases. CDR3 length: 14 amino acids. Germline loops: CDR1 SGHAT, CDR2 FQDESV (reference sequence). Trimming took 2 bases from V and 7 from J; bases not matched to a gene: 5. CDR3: CASSLTGTGIGYTF. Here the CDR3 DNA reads TGTGCCAGCAGCTTAACCGGGACAGGGATTGGCTACACCTTC.

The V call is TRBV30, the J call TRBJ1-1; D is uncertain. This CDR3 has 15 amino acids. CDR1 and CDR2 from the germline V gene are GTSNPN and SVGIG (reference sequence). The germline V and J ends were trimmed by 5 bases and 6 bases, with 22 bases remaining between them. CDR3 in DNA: TGTGCCTGGGGGGTCCCTGGGCACGGCAGGTCTGAAGCTTTCTTT. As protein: CAWGVPGHGRSEAFF.

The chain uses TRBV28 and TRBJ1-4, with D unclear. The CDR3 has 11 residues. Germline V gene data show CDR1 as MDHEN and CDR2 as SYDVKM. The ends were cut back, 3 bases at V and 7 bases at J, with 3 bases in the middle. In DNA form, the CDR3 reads TGTGCCAGCAGTTTCGTTGAAAAACTGTTTTTT. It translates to CASSFVEKLFF.

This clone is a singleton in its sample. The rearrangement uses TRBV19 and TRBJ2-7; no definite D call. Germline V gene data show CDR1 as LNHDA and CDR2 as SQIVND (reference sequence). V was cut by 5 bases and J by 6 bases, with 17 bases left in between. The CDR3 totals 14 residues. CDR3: CASSPYIGPSEQYF. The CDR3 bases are TGTGCCAGTAGTCCGTACATTGGACCCTCCGAGCAGTACTTC.

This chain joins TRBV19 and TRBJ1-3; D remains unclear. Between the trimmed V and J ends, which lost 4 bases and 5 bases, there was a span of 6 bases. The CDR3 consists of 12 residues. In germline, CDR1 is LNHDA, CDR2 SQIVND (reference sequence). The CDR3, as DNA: TGTGCCAGTAGTAATGGTAGAAACACCATATATTTT. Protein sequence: CASSNGRNTIYF.

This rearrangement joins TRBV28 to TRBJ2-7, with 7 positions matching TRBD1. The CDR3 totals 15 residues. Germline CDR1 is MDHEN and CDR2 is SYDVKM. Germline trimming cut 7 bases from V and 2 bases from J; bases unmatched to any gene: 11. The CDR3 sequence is CASTTTGLPTYEQYF. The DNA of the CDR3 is TGTGCCAGCACTACGACAGGGCTCCCCACCTACGAGCAGTACTTC.

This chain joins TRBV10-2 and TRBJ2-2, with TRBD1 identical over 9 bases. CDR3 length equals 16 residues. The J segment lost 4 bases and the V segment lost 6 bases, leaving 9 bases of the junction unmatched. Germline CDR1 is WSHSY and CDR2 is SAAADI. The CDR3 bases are TGCGCCAGCAGCAAACTGGGACAGGGTGCCACCGGGGAGCTGTTTTTT. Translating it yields CASSKLGQGATGELFF.

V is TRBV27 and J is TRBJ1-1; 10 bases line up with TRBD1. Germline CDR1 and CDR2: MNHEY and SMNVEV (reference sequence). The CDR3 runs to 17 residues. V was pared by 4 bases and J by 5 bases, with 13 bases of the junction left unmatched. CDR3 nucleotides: TGTGCCAGCAGTTCTACCGGGACAGGGGTTCGAAAGACTGAAGCTTTCTTT. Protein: CASSSTGTGVRKTEAFF.

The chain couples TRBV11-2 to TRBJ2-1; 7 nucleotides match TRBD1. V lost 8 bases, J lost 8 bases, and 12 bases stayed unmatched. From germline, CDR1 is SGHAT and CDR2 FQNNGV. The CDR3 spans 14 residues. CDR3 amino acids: CASRSIQGNHEQFF. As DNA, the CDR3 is TGTGCCAGCCGTTCCATACAGGGGAACCATGAGCAGTTCTTC. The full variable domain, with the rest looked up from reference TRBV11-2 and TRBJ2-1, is EAGVAQSPRYKIIEKRQSVAFWCNPISGHATLYWYQQILGQGPKLLIQFQNNGVVDDSQLPKDRFSAERLKGVDSTLKIQPAKLEDSAVYLCASRSIQGNHEQFFGPGTRLTVL.

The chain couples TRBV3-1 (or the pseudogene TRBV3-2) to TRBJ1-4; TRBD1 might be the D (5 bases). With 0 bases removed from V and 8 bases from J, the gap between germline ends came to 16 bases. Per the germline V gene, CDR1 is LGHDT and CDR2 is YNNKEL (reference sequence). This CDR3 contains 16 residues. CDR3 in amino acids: CASSQESRAGKEKLFF. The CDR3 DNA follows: TGTGCCAGCAGCCAAGAATCCAGGGCCGGAAAGGAAAAACTGTTTTTT.

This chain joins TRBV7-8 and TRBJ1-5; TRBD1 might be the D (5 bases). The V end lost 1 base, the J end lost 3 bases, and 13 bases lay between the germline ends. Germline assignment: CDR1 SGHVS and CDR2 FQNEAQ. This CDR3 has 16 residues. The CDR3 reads CASSLGGAVPNQPQHF. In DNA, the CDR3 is TGTGCCAGCAGCTTAGGTGGGGCAGTACCCAATCAGCCCCAGCATTTT.

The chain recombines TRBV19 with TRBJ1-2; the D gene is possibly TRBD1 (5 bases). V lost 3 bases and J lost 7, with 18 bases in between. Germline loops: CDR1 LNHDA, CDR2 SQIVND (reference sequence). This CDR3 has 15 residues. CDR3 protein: CASSIQTVRGTGYTF. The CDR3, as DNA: TGTGCCAGTAGTATTCAGACAGTTAGGGGAACTGGCTACACCTTC.

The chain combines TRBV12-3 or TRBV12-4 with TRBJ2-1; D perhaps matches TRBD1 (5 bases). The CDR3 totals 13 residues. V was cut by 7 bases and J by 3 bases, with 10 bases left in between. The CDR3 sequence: CASTRENYNEQFF. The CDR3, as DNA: TGTGCCAGCACCAGGGAAAACTACAATGAGCAGTTCTTC.

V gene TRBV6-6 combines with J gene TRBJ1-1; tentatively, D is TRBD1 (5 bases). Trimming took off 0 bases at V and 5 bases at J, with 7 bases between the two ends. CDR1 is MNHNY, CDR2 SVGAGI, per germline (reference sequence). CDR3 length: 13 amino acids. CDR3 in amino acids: CASSYSGGTEAFF. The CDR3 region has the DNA TGTGCCAGCAGTTACTCGGGGGGGACTGAAGCTTTCTTT.

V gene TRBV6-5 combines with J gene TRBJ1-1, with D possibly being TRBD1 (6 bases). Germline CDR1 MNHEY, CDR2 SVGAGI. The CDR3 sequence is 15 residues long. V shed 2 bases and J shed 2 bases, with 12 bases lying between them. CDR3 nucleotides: TGTGCCAGCAGTTACGTAGGGACAACAAACACTGAAGCTTTCTTT. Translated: CASSYVGTTNTEAFF.

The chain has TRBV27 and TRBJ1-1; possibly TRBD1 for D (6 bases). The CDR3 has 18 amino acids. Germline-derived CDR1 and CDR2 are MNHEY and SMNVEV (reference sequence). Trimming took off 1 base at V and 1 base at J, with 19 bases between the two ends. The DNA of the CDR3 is TGTGCCAGCAGTTTATTCTCGACAGGAGCGGCGGGGAACACTGAAGCTTTCTTT. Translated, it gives CASSLFSTGAAGNTEAFF.

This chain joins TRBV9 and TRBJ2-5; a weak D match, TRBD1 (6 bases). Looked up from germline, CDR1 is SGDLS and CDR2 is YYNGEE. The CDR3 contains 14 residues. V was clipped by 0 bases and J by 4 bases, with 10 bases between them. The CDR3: CASSVGVGGETQYF. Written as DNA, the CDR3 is TGTGCCAGCAGCGTAGGAGTAGGGGGAGAGACCCAGTACTTC.